The 26 T cell receptor beta chains below all came from one sample that was sequenced in a study of regulatory T cells in long-lasting Graves disease (dated by TCRdb to about 2021). Taken with the paper, the label for time point translates to: persistent/refractory GD, antithyroid drugs over 5 years with positive TRAb. RNA was extracted from PBMCs in TRIzol for both TCR sequencing and RNA sequencing. The library was prepared using multiplex PCR. Sequencing took place on an Illumina HiSeq 4000. iRepertoire HTBI primers and Arm-PCR amplification of CDR3 regions were used to construct TCR beta libraries. TCRdb applied fastp at Q25 and MiXCR to the public reads, then kept only in-frame beta chains. Rows are unified per CDR3 protein, each entry keeping the most common DNA and genes. Here the sample has about 660,000 distinct CDR3 sequences; approximately 29% occur a single time. In total, the top ten clones hold 42% of the sample.

This material consisted of peripheral blood mononuclear cells (PBMCs), taken when the disease was refractory, from a patient treated with antithyroid drugs. The receptors were sampled from a female donor with Graves disease.

Regarding this clonotype: The missing conserved phenylalanine or tryptophan at the end of this CDR3 makes a read error likely. Because the CDR3's place on the DNA is in doubt, the DNA is left out and the CDR3 is given as listed by TCRdb. The V call is TRBV30, the J call TRBJ1-2; TRBD1, the table's D call, lacks a check against the DNA. The CDR3 has 12 amino acids, counting both end residues. Germline-derived CDR1 and CDR2 are GTSNPN and SVGIG (reference sequence). CDR3 region: CAWRDRDRGPRS.

This clonotype was detected many times. The chain uses TRBV28 and TRBJ1-5, with unresolved D. V lost 2 bases, J lost 3 bases, and 11 bases lay in between. This CDR3 contains 15 residues. Germline V gives CDR1 MDHEN, CDR2 SYDVKM. This chain's CDR3 is CASSLAKLPNQPQHF. CDR3 bases: TGTGCCAGCAGTTTAGCGAAGCTCCCCAATCAGCCCCAGCATTTT.

This clonotype was found many times. V is TRBV30 and J is TRBJ1-1, with 8 bases identical to TRBD1. Germline V lookup: CDR1 GTSNPN, CDR2 SVGIG (reference sequence). This CDR3 has 15 residues. The trim removed 5 bases at V and 3 bases at J, leaving 11 bases unmatched. Here the CDR3 DNA reads TGTGCCTGGGGGCAGGGGGCGAGGATGGACACTGAAGCTTTCTTT. It is translated as CAWGQGARMDTEAFF.

Note on this clonotype: A much larger clone lies one base from this, so it may be a read error. The chain recombines TRBV29-1 with TRBJ1-2, with D possibly being TRBD1 (5 bases). V lost 4 bases and J 3 bases, leaving 18 bases between the germline ends. Germline-derived CDR1 and CDR2 are SQVTM and ANQGSEA. This CDR3 contains 15 residues. The CDR3 sequence is CSVVVRDGGHYGYTF. Here the CDR3 DNA reads TGCAGCGTTGTGGTGCGGGACGGGGGTCACTATGGCTACACCTTC.

There are many counts of this clonotype. The chain joins TRBV11-2 to TRBJ2-7; TRBD2 matches at 7 bases. J gave up 4 bases and V 5 bases, and 14 bases lay outside the gene matches. Germline V gives CDR1 SGHAT, CDR2 FQNNGV. CDR3 length: 16 residues. CDR3 amino acids: CASSPFRGEGLYEQYF. For the CDR3, the DNA is TGTGCCAGCAGCCCCTTCCGTGGGGAGGGTTTGTACGAGCAGTACTTC.

The rearrangement uses TRBV19 and TRBJ1-5; the match to TRBD1 covers 7 bases. Germline CDR1 LNHDA, CDR2 SQIVND (reference sequence). CDR3 length: 15 amino acids. V was pared by 6 bases and J by 0 bases, with 5 bases of the junction left unmatched. This CDR3 reads CASRRGQNSNQPQHF. Here the CDR3 DNA reads TGTGCCAGTAGGCGGGGACAGAATAGCAATCAGCCCCAGCATTTT.

The J gene is TRBJ1-2, the V gene TRBV19; D unresolved. CDR3 size: 14 residues. Germline CDR1 and CDR2: LNHDA and SQIVND (reference sequence). Trimming took off 5 bases at V and 4 bases at J, with 14 bases between the two ends. The CDR3 is CASSGTGELYGYTF. CDR3 coding DNA: TGTGCCAGTAGTGGAACCGGGGAACTCTATGGCTACACCTTC.

The chain joins TRBV7-3 to TRBJ2-1, with 14 positions matching TRBD2. Germline V CDR1 and CDR2: SGHTA, FQGTGA. V trimming: 0 bases; J trimming: 5 bases; junction bases outside the gene matches: 12. The CDR3 contains 20 residues. The CDR3 protein is CASSLTGEGTSGSPHNEQFF. CDR3 coding DNA: TGTGCCAGCAGCTTAACGGGCGAGGGGACTAGCGGGAGCCCCCACAATGAGCAGTTCTTC. The full variable domain, completed using reference TRBV7-3 and TRBJ2-1, is GAGVSQTPSNKVTEKGKYVELRCDPISGHTALYWYRQSLGQGPEFLIYFQGTGAADDSGLPNDRFFAVRPEGSVSTLKIQRTERGDSAVYLCASSLTGEGTSGSPHNEQFFGPGTRLTVL.

This clonotype was seen ten or more times. This chain connects TRBV12-3 or TRBV12-4 to TRBJ2-2; no firm D call. The CDR3 is 15 residues long. Trimming shortened V by 5 bases and J by 4 bases, and 14 bases separated the two germline ends. The CDR3 loop is CASSPIQTATGELFF. CDR3 coding DNA: TGTGCCAGCAGTCCCATACAAACAGCCACCGGGGAGCTGTTTTTT.

As to this clonotype: With a much larger clone just one base away, this may be a read error. V is TRBV12-3 or TRBV12-4 and J is TRBJ1-4; D possibly corresponds to TRBD1 (6 bases). Deletions cut 5 bases from V and 5 bases from J, with 15 bases between. This CDR3 spans 15 amino acids. CDR3 protein: CASSTSGALNEKLFF. CDR3 coding DNA: TGTGCCAGCAGTACCTCAGGGGCCTTAAATGAAAAACTGTTTTTT.

This clonotype was found once. V gene TRBV27 combines with J gene TRBJ1-1, with TRBD1 as a possible D gene (5 bases). CDR3 size: 12 residues. Germline CDR1 and CDR2: MNHEY and SMNVEV (reference sequence). CDR3 amino acids: CADGGEYPEAFF. CDR3 bases: TGTGCGGACGGGGGGGAATACCCTGAAGCTTTCTTT.

This clonotype was seen a handful of times. The CDR3 DNA is TGTGCCAGCAGTTATGGGGGTACCCAGCATTTT. It encodes CASSYGGTQHF. The chain joins TRBV6-9 to TRBJ1-5, with D possibly matching TRBD1 (5 bases). This CDR3 is 11 amino acids long. V shed 2 bases and J shed 11 bases, with 7 bases lying between them. Germline V gives CDR1 MNHGY, CDR2 SVAAGI.

This clonotype appeared a few times. One end of the junction does not line up with germline, which may come from a read error. This chain uses TRBV5-1 with TRBJ2-7; TRBD1 aligns across 7 bases. The CDR3 has 13 residues. Germline CDR1 is SGHRS and CDR2 is YFSETQ. CDR3 in DNA: TGTGCCAGCAACCGGGACAGCGGCTACGAGCAGTACTTC. Protein product: CASNRDSGYEQYF. Full variable domain (missing parts from reference TRBV5-1 and TRBJ2-7): KAGVTQTPRYLIKTRGQQVTLSCSPISGHRSVSWYQQTPGQGLQFLFEYFSETQRNKGNFPGRFSGRQFSNSRSEMNVSTLELGDSALYLCASNRDSGYEQYFGPGTRLTVT.

This clonotype was seen a few times. The chain joins TRBV7-2 to TRBJ2-7, with D perhaps TRBD1 (5 bases). The CDR3 consists of 14 residues. Germline V CDR1 and CDR2: SGHTA, FQGNSA. With 1 base removed from V and 5 bases from J, the gap between germline ends came to 12 bases. CDR3 residues: CASSLVGASHEQYF. CDR3 DNA: TGTGCCAGCAGCTTAGTTGGGGCGTCCCACGAGCAGTACTTC.

V and J are TRBV29-1 and TRBJ1-1, with 11 bases lining up with TRBD1. The V gene end was trimmed by 6 bases and the J gene end by 8 bases; junction bases not matched to a gene: 17. Per the germline V gene, CDR1 is SQVTM and CDR2 is ANQGSEA. This CDR3 is built from 16 residues. In DNA, the CDR3 is TGCAGCGTCCCAAGCAGGACAGGGGGCTTGGAGGTGGAAGCTTTCTTT. Protein product: CSVPSRTGGLEVEAFF.

V is TRBV29-1 and J is TRBJ1-3; D is unclear. Trimming stripped 6 bases from V and 5 bases from J, with 14 bases between. Germline V lookup: CDR1 SQVTM, CDR2 ANQGSEA. This CDR3 is built from 13 residues. This CDR3 is CSVALVTRNTIYF. CDR3 DNA: TGCAGCGTAGCCCTCGTAACAAGAAACACCATATATTTT.

The chain has TRBV20-1 and TRBJ2-7; 11 positions match TRBD2. V was pared by 6 bases and J by 3 bases, with 10 bases of the junction left unmatched. Germline V gene data show CDR1 as DFQATT and CDR2 as SNEGSKA (reference sequence). The CDR3 is made up of 15 amino acids. This CDR3 is CSATPPLAGGYEQYF. CDR3 in DNA: TGCAGTGCAACTCCTCCCCTAGCGGGAGGCTACGAGCAGTACTTC.

This clonotype showed up just a few times. This sequence joins TRBV28 and TRBJ1-1, with D tentatively TRBD1 (6 bases). V lost 3 bases and J 6 bases, leaving 17 bases between the germline ends. Germline CDR1 MDHEN, CDR2 SYDVKM. The CDR3 extends over 15 amino acids. DNA for the CDR3: TGTGCCAGCAGTTTGGTAAGGGGGTTTCGCCCTGAAGCTTTCTTT. Translated: CASSLVRGFRPEAFF.

The chain is built from TRBV3-1 and TRBJ1-2; D perhaps matches TRBD1 (5 bases). Looked up from germline, CDR1 is LGHDT and CDR2 is YNNKEL (reference sequence). V was pared by 2 bases and J by 7 bases, with 20 bases between. This CDR3 region has 16 residues. The CDR3 DNA reads as TGTGCCAGCAGCCAACTCCCGAGCAGGGCGGCGCGTGGCTACACCTTC. It is translated as CASSQLPSRAARGYTF.

The rearrangement joins TRBV19 to TRBJ1-3; D remains ambiguous. The germline CDR1 and CDR2 sequences are LNHDA and SQIVND (reference sequence). V lost 3 bases and J 2 bases, leaving 14 bases between the germline ends. The CDR3 runs to 16 residues. This chain's CDR3 is CASSILVGLTGNTIYF. CDR3 coding DNA: TGTGCCAGTAGTATTTTGGTCGGACTAACTGGAAACACCATATATTTT.

A single count supports this clonotype. The rearrangement joins TRBV5-1 to TRBJ1-2; D is possibly TRBD1 (5 bases). This CDR3 is 15 amino acids long. The germline V and J ends were trimmed by 0 bases and 7 bases, with 16 bases remaining between them. The germline CDR1 and CDR2 sequences are SGHRS and YFSETQ. CDR3 bases: TGCGCCAGCAGCTTGGGCGGGACCTCGATGGGTGGCTACACCTTC. It translates to CASSLGGTSMGGYTF.

This clonotype was detected only a few times. V and J are TRBV10-3 and TRBJ2-7; 12 nucleotides match TRBD1. In germline, CDR1 is ENHRY, CDR2 SYGVKD. The V and J ends lost 2 bases and 5 bases, in that order; junction bases with no gene match: 1. CDR3 length: 14 amino acids. The CDR3 DNA reads TGTGCCATCAGTGAGGGGACAGGGGGCCACGAGCAGTACTTC. This gives the protein CAISEGTGGHEQYF.

This clonotype was observed a handful of times. The chain recombines TRBV7-9 with TRBJ1-2; unclear D gene. This CDR3 is built from 13 residues. Trimming left V 2 bases short and J 6 bases short, with 10 bases between. CDR1 SEHNR and CDR2 FQNEAQ come from the germline V gene (reference sequence). CDR3 coding DNA: TGTGCCAGCAGCTTAACGCGAGACGATGGCTACACCTTC. It codes for CASSLTRDDGYTF.

This chain joins TRBV10-1 and TRBJ1-4; maybe TRBD1 (6 bases). The CDR3 extends over 17 amino acids. Germline values: CDR1 WNHNN, CDR2 SYGVQD (reference sequence). The germline V and J ends were trimmed by 6 bases and 0 bases, with 17 bases remaining between them. Here the CDR3 DNA reads TGCGCCAGCAGAGGTGGCCCTACAGGGACAACTAATGAAAAACTGTTTTTT. It yields the protein CASRGGPTGTTNEKLFF.

This clonotype appeared a few times. The chain has TRBV2 and TRBJ1-2; D uncertain. CDR3 length: 15 residues. Looked up from germline, CDR1 is SNHLY and CDR2 is FYNNEI. V was trimmed by 0 bases and J by 6 bases, leaving 14 bases between them. The CDR3 DNA is TGTGCCAGCAGTGAAGCCGGGAGGCAGGAAAATGGCTACACCTTC. Residues: CASSEAGRQENGYTF.

This clonotype was detected once. V is TRBV30 and J is TRBJ2-5; D gene uncertain. The CDR3 extends over 14 amino acids. V lost 3 bases and J 0 bases, leaving 11 bases between the germline ends. CDR1 GTSNPN and CDR2 SVGIG come from the germline V gene (reference sequence). CDR3 coding DNA: TGTGCCTGGAGCGACGGGTGGTACCAAGAGACCCAGTACTTC. This encodes CAWSDGWYQETQYF.